This TCR beta chain was retrieved from a study of Tregs in tolerant kidney transplant recipients. Turning to this clone: Its antigen remains unknown.

The study's findings and limits: Few patients were studied, so findings need validation in larger groups. In tolerant patients, donor-specific Tregs outgrew total Tregs, suggesting antigen-driven expansion.

Unstimulated Tregs (CD4+CD25+CD127-) and CD4+CD25- non-Tregs were sorted from PBMCs. TCRdb keeps only in-frame clones here, not all; method: immunoSEQ multiplex PCR. The sample holds roughly 99,000 clones, approximately 93% seen once. Germline assignment: CDR1 KGHSH and CDR2 LQKENI. The CDR3 loop spans 16 amino acids. V was cut by 3 bases and J by 1 base, with 16 bases left in between. The sequence was obtained from a human donor who received a combined kidney and bone marrow transplant. Material: CD4+ T cells from blood, obtained before the transplant. The chain links TRBV18 to TRBJ2-7; D is perhaps TRBD1 (6 bases). The CDR3 here is CASSPPTGRSSYEQYF. The CDR3 coding sequence is TGTGCCAGCTCACCGCCGACAGGTAGATCGTCCTACGAGCAGTACTTC.